This TCR beta chain emerged from a study of cytomegalovirus exposure and HLA in healthy donors. The wider study: The 120 or so validation repertoires, a later analysis reported, used the same platform as the 550 to 800 first-cohort repertoires.

The donors were members of the roughly 120-subject validation cohort (separate from the approximately 670-subject first cohort). Produced via immunoSEQ multiplex PCR; TCRdb's table is partial and in-frame only. The table lists approximately 58,000 clones, 90% to 95% of them singletons. Points from the study as a whole: CMV antigen specificity was confirmed in vitro for a few CMV-associated chains. Cytomegalovirus association was listed for about 160 TCR beta chains.

In regard to this clone: Its matching antigen is unknown.

The specimen sequenced was PBMCs. This TCR was sampled from a woman between 25 and 40 years old in good health and CMV-seronegative.

CDR3 nucleotides: TGTGCCTGGAGTTACCCTCGAGGGTTTCGGTTGAACAATGAGCAGTTCTTC. Its protein product is CAWSYPRGFRLNNEQFF. The chain links TRBV30 to TRBJ2-1, with D possibly TRBD2 on 5 matching bases. The CDR3 covers 17 residues. CDR1 is GTSNPN, CDR2 SVGIG, per germline (reference sequence). V was trimmed by 2 bases and J by 5 bases, leaving 22 bases between them.